This T cell receptor (beta chain) was documented in a study of CD8 T cells in Susac syndrome. Findings and limits, study-wide: A relatively small number of individuals underwent TCR sequencing and HLA analysis.

In regard to this clonotype: The antigen is unknown.

From germline, CDR1 is MNHEY and CDR2 SVGAGI. V lost 6 bases to trimming and J lost 7 bases, with 18 bases between them. The CDR3 length is 14 residues. The T cells that were sequenced for TCR beta were CD8+ and CD4+ cells from blood. The TEMRA cells underwent FACS enrichment, while the CD8+ and CD4+ T cells underwent negative isolation. It was with random hexamers that 0.5 to 1 ug RNA was reverse transcribed. The immunoSEQ assay covered 54 Vbeta and 13 Jbeta segments for CDR3. TCRdb itself ran the immunoSEQ multiplex PCR reads through MiXCR, one entry per CDR3 protein. The sample has about 300,000 distinct CDR3 sequences, 65% to 90% seen once.

The sequence was collected from a human donor with multiple sclerosis. The source material was CD8+ T cells from PBMCs. The rearrangement links TRBV6-5 to TRBJ2-5; either TRBD1 or TRBD2 may supply D (5 bases each). The CDR3 coding sequence is TGTGCCAGCAGCCCACTCCGGGACCGCGGGACCCAGTACTTC. It specifies CASSPLRDRGTQYF.